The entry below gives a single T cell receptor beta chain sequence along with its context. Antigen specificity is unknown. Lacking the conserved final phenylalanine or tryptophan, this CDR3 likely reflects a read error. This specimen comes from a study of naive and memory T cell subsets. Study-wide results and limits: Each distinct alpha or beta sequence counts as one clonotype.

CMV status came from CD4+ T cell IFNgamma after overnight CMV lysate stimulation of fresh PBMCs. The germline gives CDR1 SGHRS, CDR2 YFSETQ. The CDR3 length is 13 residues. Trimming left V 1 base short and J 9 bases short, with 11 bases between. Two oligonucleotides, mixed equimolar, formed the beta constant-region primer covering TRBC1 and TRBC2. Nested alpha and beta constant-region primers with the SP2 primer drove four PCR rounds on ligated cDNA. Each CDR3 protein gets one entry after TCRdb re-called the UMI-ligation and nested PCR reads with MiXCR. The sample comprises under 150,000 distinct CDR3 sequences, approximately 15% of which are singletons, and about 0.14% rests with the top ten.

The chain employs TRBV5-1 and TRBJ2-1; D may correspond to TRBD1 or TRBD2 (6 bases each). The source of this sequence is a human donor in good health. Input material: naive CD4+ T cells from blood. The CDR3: CASSLWGAGEQFL. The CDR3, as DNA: TGCGCCAGCAGCTTGTGGGGGGCAGGTGAGCAGTTCCTC.